This entry concerns a single T cell receptor beta chain. Its antigen is undetermined. With 3 bases removed from V and 11 bases from J, the gap between germline ends came to 13 bases. Germline V gene data show CDR1 as SQVTM and CDR2 as ANQGSEA. The CDR3 length is 11 residues. cDNA reverse transcribed from extracted RNA served as the sequencing template. Only in-frame clones appear in the TCRdb table, and some are missing; sequencing was by immunoSEQ multiplex PCR. The sample records over 150,000 clones, around 50% being singletons. The source of the sample is a study of CD8+ T cells in alopecia areata. Whole-study results and caveats: Scalp sequencing captures resident alphabeta T cells of normal skin too.

Researchers picked out CD4+ and CD8+ T cells from PBMCs by sorting. The chain couples TRBV29-1 to TRBJ1-1; D not certain. The TCR originated in a human donor in good health. Sequences were obtained from CD8+ T cells sorted from blood. CDR3: CSVEGRKTAFF. Written as DNA, the CDR3 is TGCAGCGTTGAGGGCAGGAAGACGGCTTTCTTT.